This T cell receptor beta chain was recovered during a study of CD4 T cells in relation to SARS-CoV-2 and coronaviruses. Study conclusions and caveats: Samples before the pandemic and after infection were not matched within any donor. Monoreactive clones expanded significantly more to SARS-CoV-2 than crossreactive clones did.

Survey-level TCR-beta sequencing used DNA from CEF-cultured naive and memory CD4+ T cells. TCRdb keeps only in-frame clones here, not all; method: immunoSEQ multiplex PCR. The repertoire holds 35,000 to 50,000 clones, roughly 87% seen once, with more than 1.4% in the top ten. On this clone: Its antigen remains unidentified.

The V gene end was trimmed by 9 bases and the J gene end by 7 bases; junction bases not matched to a gene: 10. Germline values: CDR1 SGHRS, CDR2 YFSETQ. The CDR3 is 13 amino acids. For less than eleven days, roughly 100,000 sorted CD4+ cells grew with T cell-depleted PBMCs and CEF. The chain employs TRBV5-1 and TRBJ2-3; 8 bases map to TRBD2. This clonotype was sampled from an adult with COVID-19. Material: naive CD4+ T cells from PBMCs, cultured in vitro. The subset was: naive CD4+ T cells isolated by negative enrichment. CDR3 sequence: CAKSLRGGNTQYF. The CDR3 bases are TGCGCCAAGTCACTCCGGGGGGGGAATACGCAGTATTTT.